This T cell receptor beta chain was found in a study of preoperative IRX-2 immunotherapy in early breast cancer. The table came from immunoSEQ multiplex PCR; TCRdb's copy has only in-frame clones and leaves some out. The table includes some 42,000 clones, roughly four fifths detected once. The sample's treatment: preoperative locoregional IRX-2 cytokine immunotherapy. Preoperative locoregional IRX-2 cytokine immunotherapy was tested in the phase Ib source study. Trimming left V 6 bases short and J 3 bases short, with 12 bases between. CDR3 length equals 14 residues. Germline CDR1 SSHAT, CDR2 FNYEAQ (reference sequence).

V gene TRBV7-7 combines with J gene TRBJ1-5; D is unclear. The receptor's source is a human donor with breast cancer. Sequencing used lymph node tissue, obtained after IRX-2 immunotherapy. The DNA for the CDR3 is TGTGCCAGCAGTCGGCAGGAGACCAATCAGCCCCAGCATTTT. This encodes CASSRQETNQPQHF.